These 8 T cell receptor beta chains came from one sample sequenced in a study of cytomegalovirus exposure and HLA in healthy donors. PCR involved 60 Vbeta and 13 Jbeta primers. Clones were sequenced by immunoSEQ multiplex PCR, and TCRdb holds only the in-frame ones, with some missing. Its table records 55,000 to 70,000 clones. The material sequenced was PBMCs. The source of these receptors is a female donor in good health and CMV-seropositive.

The rearrangement links TRBV4-1 to TRBJ2-5, with D tentatively TRBD2 (6 bases). Germline lookup yields CDR1 MGHRA and CDR2 YSYEKL. V was trimmed by 4 bases and J by 4 bases, leaving 13 bases between them. The CDR3 loop spans 14 amino acids. The CDR3 loop is CASSPKFGGETQYF. The CDR3 DNA sequence: TGCGCCAGCAGCCCCAAGTTCGGGGGAGAGACCCAGTACTTC.

The chain carries TRBV29-1 and TRBJ2-3; 11 bases map to TRBD2. The CDR3 loop spans 15 amino acids. Germline-derived CDR1 and CDR2 are SQVTM and ANQGSEA. The ends lost 7 bases at V and 2 bases at J; junction bases unmatched: 8. Here the CDR3 reads CSGGTSGTNTDTQYF. Written as DNA, the CDR3 is TGCAGCGGGGGGACTAGCGGAACTAACACAGATACGCAGTATTTT.

V gene TRBV4-3 combines with J gene TRBJ2-3, with 14 bases lining up with TRBD2. The V gene's germline CDR1 is LGHNA and CDR2 YSLEER. V gave up 4 bases and J gave up 0 bases; unmatched junction bases: 6. CDR3 length: 18 amino acids. The CDR3 DNA reads TGCGCCAGCAGCCGCTATGGACTAGCGGGAGGTAGCACAGATACGCAGTATTTT. Protein: CASSRYGLAGGSTDTQYF.

The chain employs TRBV28 and TRBJ2-7; TRBD1 matches at 7 bases. V shed 8 bases, J shed 1 base, and the junction held 8 bases outside the gene matches. This CDR3 has 14 amino acids. Germline lookup yields CDR1 MDHEN and CDR2 SYDVKM. Written as DNA, the CDR3 is TGTGCCAGCTCCGGGACAGCGCTTTCCTACGAGCAGTACTTC. This translates into CASSGTALSYEQYF.

The genes are TRBV7-9 and TRBJ2-7, with a possible D match to TRBD2 (5 bases). The CDR3 totals 16 residues. V was shortened by 4 bases and J by 0 bases, with 16 bases between the two germline ends. CDR1 SEHNR and CDR2 FQNEAQ come from the germline V gene (reference sequence). In nucleotides, the CDR3 is TGTGCCAGCAGCTCAAGCGCGGGTGTTAGCTCCTACGAGCAGTACTTC. This sequence encodes CASSSSAGVSSYEQYF.

The chain combines TRBV30 with TRBJ1-2; 7 bases match TRBD1. V shed 2 bases, J shed 4 bases, and the junction held 13 bases outside the gene matches. The CDR3 covers 16 residues. Germline V lookup: CDR1 GTSNPN, CDR2 SVGIG (reference sequence). The CDR3 protein is CAWSITLTGSVYGYTF. The DNA for the CDR3 is TGTGCCTGGAGTATCACTTTGACAGGGTCGGTCTATGGCTACACCTTC.

This chain connects TRBV18 to TRBJ2-4; D might be TRBD1 (6 bases). The CDR3 covers 14 residues. The V gene's germline CDR1 is KGHSH and CDR2 LQKENI. V shed 8 bases and J shed 6 bases, with 17 bases lying between them. The CDR3 here is CASQQGRQINIQYF. The CDR3 DNA reads TGTGCCAGCCAACAGGGCCGACAGATAAACATTCAGTACTTC.

This rearrangement joins TRBV25-1 to TRBJ1-4; TRBD1 is a possible D gene (6 bases). Per germline, CDR1 MGHDK and CDR2 SYGVNS. The length of the CDR3 is 16 residues. Trimming took 4 bases from V and 2 from J, leaving 14 bases between them. As DNA, the CDR3 is TGTGCCAGCAGTGTATCCACAGGGTCCACTAATGAAAAACTGTTTTTT. Protein sequence: CASSVSTGSTNEKLFF.